This T cell receptor beta chain was observed in a study of cytomegalovirus exposure and HLA in healthy donors. V lost 1 base, J lost 5 bases, and 3 bases stayed unmatched. There are 14 residues in the CDR3. The germline V gene has CDR1 SGHNT and CDR2 YYREEE (reference sequence). PCR used 60 Vbeta primers and 13 Jbeta primers. Data came from immunoSEQ multiplex PCR; TCRdb stores just in-frame clones and leaves some out. The data show about 99,000 clones, more than 75% seen once. Whole-study results and caveats: Further analysis was carried out later, and it showed several of the most significant clusters appearing linked to common viral pathogens. Presence/absence analyses treated sequencing depth as roughly uniform across donors.

Unrecorded immune exposures were likely, despite nominal health at sampling. Points on this clone: The antigen is not known.

Sequencing was performed on PBMCs. This receptor was identified in a woman under 30 in good health and CMV-seropositive. This chain links TRBV5-4 with TRBJ2-7, with 10 nucleotides matching TRBD1. CDR3 nucleotide sequence: TGTGCCAGCAGCTTGCGACAGGGGGCCCACGAGCAGTACTTC. Amino acids: CASSLRQGAHEQYF.